This TCR beta chain is from a study of blood T cells in healthy people across ages. General study points: Considered underestimates were the diversity estimates obtained from one million T cells.

Through a sample-barcoded 5' primer and a J-beta primer mix, a second PCR was run for roughly 7 to 12 cycles. TCRdb re-called the 5' RACE reads through MiXCR, storing one row per CDR3 protein. The sample includes about 1.1 million distinct CDR3 sequences, roughly two fifths seen only once; the top ten take less than 15%. CDR3 length equals 11 residues. The germline V gene has CDR1 SGDLS and CDR2 YYNGEE. With 5 bases removed from V and 6 bases from J, the gap between germline ends came to 7 bases. This clonotype was picked up many times. Its antigen is undetermined. Sequenced sample: blood. This chain links TRBV9 with TRBJ2-3, with a possible D match to TRBD2 (6 bases). This TCR came from a man younger than 30 in good health. Written as DNA, the CDR3 is TGTGCCAGCAGTGCGGGGGATACGCAGTATTTT. As protein: CASSAGDTQYF.